Listed here is a single T cell receptor beta chain. The antigen remains undetermined. This entry belongs to a study of vaccination and CD4 T cells after COVID-19. Study context: The study enrolled six male and four female convalescents, two of whom were Hispanic. The stimulus for the cells was overlapping spike peptides derived from SARS-CoV-2, HCoV-NL63, HCoV-OC43 and HCoV-229E. The study collected post-vaccine samples a median approximately 70 days after dose two, with a range of 14 to 241.

Treatment: roughly 11-day PBMC culture with coronavirus spike peptide pools or control peptides (ViraFEST assay). Sequencing of the DNA from cultured CD4+ T cells was carried out with the Oncomine TCR Beta short-read assay. In this case, cultured CD4+ T cells provided the extracted genomic DNA. TCRdb reprocessed the PCR reads via MiXCR and lists one record per CDR3 protein. The sample lists roughly 18,000 distinct CDR3 sequences, roughly 51% occurring once. The TCR comes from a human donor who had recovered from COVID-19. The sequencing sample was made of CD4+ T cells from blood, cultured in vitro.

The CDR3 region has the DNA TGTGCCACCAGTGATTCTCACCGGCCTGAAGCTTTCTTT. The encoded protein is CATSDSHRPEAFF. This rearrangement joins TRBV24-1 to TRBJ1-1, with D unresolved. Looked up from germline, CDR1 is KGHDR and CDR2 is SFDVKD. Deletions cut 2 bases from V and 6 bases from J, with 9 bases between. The CDR3 consists of 13 residues.